This note documents a single TCR beta chain sequence. Libraries were prepared by immunoSEQ multiplex PCR; TCRdb keeps only in-frame clonotypes and omits some of them. The sample includes more than 50,000 clones, roughly four fifths of them seen just once. The sample originates from a study of blood T cell repertoires in COVID-19. This CDR3 contains 16 residues. The germline V gene has CDR1 SGHAT and CDR2 FQNNGV. Trimming cost V 4 bases and J 4 bases; bases outside gene matches: 6. Sequenced material: peripheral blood. The chain links TRBV11-2 to TRBJ1-6, with 8 bases matching TRBD1. The receptor comes from a woman in her sixties or seventies with acute or convalescent COVID-19. Here the CDR3 DNA reads TGTGCCAGCAGCTCTCCTTGGACAGGGTATAATTCACCCCTCCACTTT. Its protein product is CASSSPWTGYNSPLHF. Full variable domain (outside the CDR3, taken from reference TRBV11-2 and TRBJ1-6): EAGVAQSPRYKIIEKRQSVAFWCNPISGHATLYWYQQILGQGPKLLIQFQNNGVVDDSQLPKDRFSAERLKGVDSTLKIQPAKLEDSAVYLCASSSPWTGYNSPLHFGNGTRLTVT.